This is a list of T cell receptor beta chains from one sample in a study of T cells in Graves' hyperthyroidism and ophthalmopathy. MiXCR, run by TCRdb on the multiplex PCR reads, gives a single entry per CDR3 protein. The data hold around 800,000 distinct CDR3 sequences, with roughly 37% observed a single time. Sequencing was performed on blood. The origin of the receptors is a man younger than 35 with Graves' hyperthyroidism. The CDR3 runs from the conserved cysteine through the conserved F or W. Fields, in order: J gene, D gene, clone size, V gene, CDR3 DNA, CDR3 protein. The D gene is left open where the match is weak. Only part of the rows carry a size: once, few, many, or a class if the clone is expanded.

j_call: TRBJ2-1; d_call: TRBD2; clone_size: -; v_call: TRBV7-8; cdr3_nt: TGTGCCAGCAGCCTCGGACTAGCCAATGAGCAGTTCTTC; cdr3_aa: CASSLGLANEQFF
j_call: TRBJ2-7; d_call: TRBD1; clone_size: many; v_call: TRBV29-1; cdr3_nt: TGCAGCGTGCCACGCCGGGGACAGGGAATGGACTTC; cdr3_aa: CSVPRRGQGMDF
j_call: TRBJ1-1; d_call: -; clone_size: -; v_call: TRBV5-1; cdr3_nt: TGCGCCAGCAGCTTGGACGGGTATGACACTGAAGCTTTCTTT; cdr3_aa: CASSLDGYDTEAFF
j_call: TRBJ1-1; d_call: -; clone_size: -; v_call: TRBV10-3; cdr3_nt: TGTGCCATCAGTCCAGGGGATAGGGACACTGAAGCTTTCTTT; cdr3_aa: CAISPGDRDTEAFF
j_call: TRBJ2-2; d_call: -; clone_size: -; v_call: TRBV19; cdr3_nt: TGTGCCAGCAGCGCATACAGGGCCTACGGCGGGGAGCTGTTTTTT; cdr3_aa: CASSAYRAYGGELFF
j_call: TRBJ2-7; d_call: TRBD2; clone_size: few; v_call: TRBV20-1; cdr3_nt: TGCAGTGCTAGTCAACTAGCGGACTTCTACGAGCAGTACTTC; cdr3_aa: CSASQLADFYEQYF
j_call: TRBJ2-7; d_call: TRBD2; clone_size: few; v_call: TRBV7-2; cdr3_nt: TGTGCCAGCAGTCGCATCCCGGGACTAGCAACCTCCTACGAGCAGTACTTC; cdr3_aa: CASSRIPGLATSYEQYF
j_call: TRBJ1-1; d_call: TRBD1; clone_size: many; v_call: TRBV2; cdr3_nt: TGTGCCAGCGGGGGGACAGCTATGAACACTGAAGCTTTCTTT; cdr3_aa: CASGGTAMNTEAFF
j_call: TRBJ2-5; d_call: TRBD2; clone_size: -; v_call: TRBV25-1; cdr3_nt: TGTGCCAGCAGTGTTCGACTAGCGGGAGAGACCCAGTACTTC; cdr3_aa: CASSVRLAGETQYF
j_call: TRBJ2-7; d_call: TRBD1; clone_size: many; v_call: TRBV11-2; cdr3_nt: TGTGCCAGCAGCACGGGACAGCCTTACGAGCAGTACTTC; cdr3_aa: CASSTGQPYEQYF
j_call: TRBJ2-7; d_call: -; clone_size: -; v_call: TRBV10-3; cdr3_nt: TGTGCCATCACGGGGGACGTGGGGGGGCGTCCCGAGCAGTACTTC; cdr3_aa: CAITGDVGGRPEQYF
j_call: TRBJ1-6; d_call: -; clone_size: few; v_call: TRBV19; cdr3_nt: TGTGCCAGTAGTCCAGATCCAAGCTCCTATAATTCACCCCTCCACTTT; cdr3_aa: CASSPDPSSYNSPLHF
j_call: TRBJ2-7; d_call: -; clone_size: -; v_call: TRBV7-9; cdr3_nt: TGTGCCAGCAGCTTAGATGTAGCCTACGAGCAGTACTTC; cdr3_aa: CASSLDVAYEQYF
j_call: TRBJ1-4; d_call: -; clone_size: -; v_call: TRBV20-1; cdr3_nt: TGCAGTGCTAGAGACCCCTATGGGCGTGAAAAACTGTTTTTT; cdr3_aa: CSARDPYGREKLFF
j_call: TRBJ1-5; d_call: -; clone_size: few; v_call: TRBV20-1; cdr3_nt: TGCAGTGCTAGAGATAGAGGACGGGGCAATCAGCCCCAGCATTTT; cdr3_aa: CSARDRGRGNQPQHF
j_call: TRBJ1-4; d_call: -; clone_size: -; v_call: TRBV12-3/TRBV12-4; cdr3_nt: TGTGCCAGCAGCGTACAGGCGACCGGGGTGGAGGGAAAACTGTTTTTT; cdr3_aa: CASSVQATGVEGKLFF
j_call: TRBJ2-5; d_call: -; clone_size: -; v_call: TRBV7-3; cdr3_nt: TGTGCCAGCAGCTTGGGGACGGAAAAGACCCAGTACTTC; cdr3_aa: CASSLGTEKTQYF
j_call: TRBJ2-7; d_call: -; clone_size: many; v_call: TRBV9; cdr3_nt: TGTGCCAGCAGCTATCGGGACGGACCCTACGAGCAGTACTTC; cdr3_aa: CASSYRDGPYEQYF
j_call: TRBJ2-5; d_call: -; clone_size: -; v_call: TRBV11-2; cdr3_nt: TGTGCCAGCAGCTTAGATCTCCCGGAAGAAGGGGAGACCCAGTACTTC; cdr3_aa: CASSLDLPEEGETQYF
j_call: TRBJ2-7; d_call: TRBD2; clone_size: few; v_call: TRBV5-6; cdr3_nt: TGTGCCAGCAGCTTAGGGGGACTAGCCCTCGACGAGCAGTACTTC; cdr3_aa: CASSLGGLALDEQYF
j_call: TRBJ2-7; d_call: TRBD1; clone_size: few; v_call: TRBV2; cdr3_nt: TGTGCCAGCAGCGTCGGGACAGGGATCTACGAGCAGTACTTC; cdr3_aa: CASSVGTGIYEQYF
j_call: TRBJ2-5; d_call: TRBD2; clone_size: -; v_call: TRBV4-1; cdr3_nt: TGCGCCAGCAGCCAAGGCCCAGCGGGGCTTCAAGAGACCCAGTACTTC; cdr3_aa: CASSQGPAGLQETQYF
j_call: TRBJ2-2; d_call: TRBD1; clone_size: -; v_call: TRBV18; cdr3_nt: TGTGCCAGCTCACCGAGAGGGGGCGCGAACACCGGGGAGCTGTTTTTT; cdr3_aa: CASSPRGGANTGELFF
j_call: TRBJ2-7; d_call: -; clone_size: -; v_call: TRBV11-2; cdr3_nt: TGTGCCAGCAGCTTAAGCTACGGTTACTACGAGCAGTACTTC; cdr3_aa: CASSLSYGYYEQYF
j_call: TRBJ1-6; d_call: -; clone_size: many; v_call: TRBV2; cdr3_nt: TGTGCCAGCAGGGAACTGGGAAATTCACCCCTCCACTTT; cdr3_aa: CASRELGNSPLHF
j_call: TRBJ2-5; d_call: -; clone_size: many; v_call: TRBV4-1; cdr3_nt: TGCGCCAGCAGCCAAGAGAGCCGAGAGACCCAGTACTTC; cdr3_aa: CASSQESRETQYF
j_call: TRBJ1-3; d_call: -; clone_size: -; v_call: TRBV10-3; cdr3_nt: TGTGCCATCAGTGAGTTGGGGTACACCATATATTTT; cdr3_aa: CAISELGYTIYF
j_call: TRBJ2-2; d_call: -; clone_size: -; v_call: TRBV10-3; cdr3_nt: TGTGCCACCCGACAGGAGTCGAACACCGGGGAGCTGTTTTTT; cdr3_aa: CATRQESNTGELFF
j_call: TRBJ1-1; d_call: TRBD1; clone_size: few; v_call: TRBV20-1; cdr3_nt: TGCAGTGCTTGGGACAGGGGTTTCACTGAAGCTTTCTTT; cdr3_aa: CSAWDRGFTEAFF
j_call: TRBJ2-7; d_call: -; clone_size: many; v_call: TRBV7-9; cdr3_nt: TGTGCCAGCAGCTTTCCCGGGACTCTCGAGCAGTACTTC; cdr3_aa: CASSFPGTLEQYF
j_call: TRBJ2-2; d_call: -; clone_size: -; v_call: TRBV30; cdr3_nt: TGTGCCTGGATGCCGAGGGGACGGTCAACCGGGGAGCTGTTTTTT; cdr3_aa: CAWMPRGRSTGELFF
j_call: TRBJ2-3; d_call: TRBD2; clone_size: -; v_call: TRBV19; cdr3_nt: TGTGCCAGTAGGCTAGCGGGGGCGGGAGATACGCAGTATTTT; cdr3_aa: CASRLAGAGDTQYF
j_call: TRBJ1-2; d_call: -; clone_size: -; v_call: TRBV29-1; cdr3_nt: TGCAGCGTTGAAGGCAGCGCGACAGGAAATAACTATGGCTACACCTTC; cdr3_aa: CSVEGSATGNNYGYTF
j_call: TRBJ2-5; d_call: -; clone_size: many; v_call: TRBV2; cdr3_nt: TGTGCCAGCAGCGATCCAGGGGAAGAGACCCAGTACTTC; cdr3_aa: CASSDPGEETQYF
j_call: TRBJ1-5; d_call: -; clone_size: -; v_call: TRBV2; cdr3_nt: TGTGCCAGCGGATGGAGTCAGCCCCAGCATTTT; cdr3_aa: CASGWSQPQHF
j_call: TRBJ1-2; d_call: -; clone_size: once; v_call: TRBV10-3; cdr3_nt: TGTGCCATCAGTGGAGGGACCCTAAATGGCTACACCTTC; cdr3_aa: CAISGGTLNGYTF
j_call: TRBJ1-2; d_call: TRBD1; clone_size: many; v_call: TRBV19; cdr3_nt: TGTGCCAGTAGTCTATTCGACAGGGAGTTAACTGGCTACACCTTC; cdr3_aa: CASSLFDRELTGYTF
j_call: TRBJ1-6; d_call: -; clone_size: -; v_call: TRBV19; cdr3_nt: TGTGCCAGTAGTACCGGGTGGGGACCCCTCCACTTT; cdr3_aa: CASSTGWGPLHF
j_call: TRBJ2-7; d_call: TRBD1; clone_size: -; v_call: TRBV2; cdr3_nt: TGTGCCAGCAACCCGACAGGGGCGAACACCTACGAGCAGTACTTC; cdr3_aa: CASNPTGANTYEQYF
j_call: TRBJ1-1; d_call: -; clone_size: many; v_call: TRBV7-9; cdr3_nt: TGTGCCAGCAGTATAACTGAGGGAACTGAAGCTTTCTTT; cdr3_aa: CASSITEGTEAFF
j_call: TRBJ2-3; d_call: -; clone_size: -; v_call: TRBV15; cdr3_nt: TGTGCCACCAGCAGCTGGGGGGACGGCACAGATACGCAGTATTTT; cdr3_aa: CATSSWGDGTDTQYF
j_call: TRBJ2-7; d_call: -; clone_size: -; v_call: TRBV5-1; cdr3_nt: TGCGCCAGCAGCCCCCCGGAGGGTCTCGACGAGCAGTACTTC; cdr3_aa: CASSPPEGLDEQYF
j_call: TRBJ1-1; d_call: -; clone_size: -; v_call: TRBV7-2; cdr3_nt: TGTGCCAGCAGCTTGGACTTTGGCCGGCGGACTGAAGCTTTCTTT; cdr3_aa: CASSLDFGRRTEAFF
j_call: TRBJ2-5; d_call: -; clone_size: few; v_call: TRBV6-5; cdr3_nt: TGTGCCACACAGACCGTGTACCAAGAGACCCAGTACTTC; cdr3_aa: CATQTVYQETQYF
j_call: TRBJ2-7; d_call: TRBD1; clone_size: -; v_call: TRBV7-2; cdr3_nt: TGTGCCAGCAGACCGAGACAGGGTCCCTACGAGCAGTACTTC; cdr3_aa: CASRPRQGPYEQYF
j_call: TRBJ2-7; d_call: -; clone_size: -; v_call: TRBV10-3; cdr3_nt: TGTGCCAGCAGCTTGGACAGATTCTCCTACGAGCAGTACTTC; cdr3_aa: CASSLDRFSYEQYF
j_call: TRBJ1-6; d_call: -; clone_size: many; v_call: TRBV7-3; cdr3_nt: TGTGCCAGCAGCTTACAGGGGCGGAATTCACCCCTCCACTTT; cdr3_aa: CASSLQGRNSPLHF
j_call: TRBJ1-5; d_call: -; clone_size: few; v_call: TRBV7-8; cdr3_nt: TGTGCCAGCAGTTTAGCCCACGGGGATCAGCCCCAGCATTTT; cdr3_aa: CASSLAHGDQPQHF
j_call: TRBJ1-4; d_call: -; clone_size: -; v_call: TRBV7-2; cdr3_nt: TGTGCCAGCAGCTTAACGACAGGATATGAAAAACTGTTTTTT; cdr3_aa: CASSLTTGYEKLFF
j_call: TRBJ1-3; d_call: -; clone_size: -; v_call: TRBV4-2; cdr3_nt: TGTGCCAGCAGCCAAGACGGGCCAGCGGGAAACACCATATATTTT; cdr3_aa: CASSQDGPAGNTIYF
j_call: TRBJ1-1; d_call: -; clone_size: few; v_call: TRBV5-4; cdr3_nt: TGTGCCAGCAGCCAAGTGGGTGGGAGGGGAGCTTTCTTT; cdr3_aa: CASSQVGGRGAFF
j_call: TRBJ2-6; d_call: -; clone_size: -; v_call: TRBV15; cdr3_nt: TGTGCCACCAGCAGAATGGGGTCCGGGGCCAACGTCCTGACTTTC; cdr3_aa: CATSRMGSGANVLTF
j_call: TRBJ1-1; d_call: -; clone_size: many; v_call: TRBV29-1; cdr3_nt: TGCAGCGTTCGTCGGGTGAACACTGAAGCTTTCTTT; cdr3_aa: CSVRRVNTEAFF
j_call: TRBJ1-1; d_call: TRBD1; clone_size: -; v_call: TRBV4-2; cdr3_nt: TGTGCCAGCAGCCAAGAAGACAGGGGGAACACTGAAGCTTTCTTT; cdr3_aa: CASSQEDRGNTEAFF